What follows are 12 T cell receptor beta chains derived from one specimen sequenced in a study of T cell responses to AZD1222 COVID-19 vaccine. TCRdb keeps only in-frame clones here, not all; method: immunoSEQ multiplex PCR. The sample includes about 130,000 clones, 90% to 95% of them seen just once. The sequenced sample was peripheral blood, obtained 28 days after the second AZD1222 dose. The receptors stem from an adult who received the AZD1222 COVID-19 vaccine.

This rearrangement joins TRBV6-5 to TRBJ1-5; D remains ambiguous. Looked up from germline, CDR1 is MNHEY and CDR2 is SVGAGI. Deletions cut 1 base from V and 3 bases from J, with 7 bases between. There are 14 residues in the CDR3. CDR3 bases: TGTGCCAGCAGTTACTTGGGTAACAATCAGCCCCAGCATTTT. Protein sequence: CASSYLGNNQPQHF.

The V gene is TRBV12-3 or TRBV12-4, the J gene TRBJ2-3; a weak D match, TRBD2 (5 bases). V was trimmed by 7 bases and J by 5 bases, leaving 10 bases between them. The CDR3 is 12 amino acids. The CDR3 sequence is CASKRWEDTQYF. The CDR3 DNA reads as TGTGCCAGCAAGCGGTGGGAAGATACGCAGTATTTT.

The V call is TRBV6-1, the J call TRBJ1-3; a possible D gene is TRBD1 (5 bases). The CDR3 consists of 15 residues. With 1 base removed from V and 0 bases from J, the gap between germline ends came to 7 bases. Germline assignment: CDR1 MNHNS and CDR2 SASEGT. The CDR3 sequence: CASSEVGGSGNTIYF. CDR3 bases: TGTGCCAGCAGTGAAGTGGGGGGCTCTGGAAACACCATATATTTT.

The V gene is TRBV7-9, the J gene TRBJ2-1, with 8 bases matching TRBD2. Germline CDR1 reads SEHNR; CDR2 reads FQNEAQ (reference sequence). Trimming at V came to 5 bases and at J to 4 bases, leaving 10 bases not matched to a gene. This CDR3 is built from 16 residues. CDR3 bases: TGTGCCAGCAGCCCACCTCGGGGGGGTAGTTACAATGAGCAGTTCTTC. Its translation: CASSPPRGGSYNEQFF.

The V and J genes are TRBV12-3 or TRBV12-4 and TRBJ1-2, with 7 bases identical to TRBD1. Trimming took 7 bases from V and 7 from J; bases not matched to a gene: 6. The CDR3 totals 12 residues. The CDR3 here is CASIKTGIGYTF. The DNA for the CDR3 is TGTGCCAGCATTAAGACAGGGATTGGCTACACCTTC.

This chain links TRBV11-1 with TRBJ1-2, with TRBD1 as a possible D gene (6 bases). This CDR3 region has 15 residues. Looked up from germline, CDR1 is SGHAT and CDR2 is FQDESV (reference sequence). The germline V and J ends were trimmed by 2 bases and 8 bases, with 18 bases remaining between them. The DNA for the CDR3 is TGTGCCAGCAGCTTAACTCTCGCAGGGGAGAACGGCTACACCTTC. It yields the protein CASSLTLAGENGYTF.

The chain has TRBV11-2 and TRBJ1-1; D unresolved. Trimming pared 7 bases from V and 5 bases from J, leaving 8 bases between. The CDR3 extends over 11 amino acids. The V gene's germline CDR1 is SGHAT and CDR2 FQNNGV. In DNA form, the CDR3 reads TGTGCCAGCACATTTGGTACTGAAGCTTTCTTT. Translating it yields CASTFGTEAFF.

The chain couples TRBV12-3 or TRBV12-4 to TRBJ2-1; 8 bases match TRBD1. Unmatched junction bases numbered 5, after V lost 8 bases and J lost 8 bases. CDR3 length equals 12 residues. CDR3 sequence (DNA): TGTGCCAGCTTTGGACAGGGCGATGAGCAGTTCTTC. Translated: CASFGQGDEQFF.

The chain combines TRBV10-3 with TRBJ1-1; no definite D call. The CDR3 spans 12 residues. The germline CDR1 and CDR2 sequences are ENHRY and SYGVKD. The V and J ends lost 4 bases and 2 bases respectively, with 5 bases between them. The CDR3 DNA follows: TGTGCCATCAGTGGGGGTAACACTGAAGCTTTCTTT. Encoded protein: CAISGGNTEAFF.

This chain joins TRBV18 and TRBJ1-1, with no clear D. CDR1 KGHSH and CDR2 LQKENI come from the germline V gene. V dropped 4 bases and J dropped 1 base, with 7 bases sitting between them. The CDR3 length is 13 residues. The CDR3 loop is CASSQTENTEAFF. CDR3 in DNA: TGTGCCAGCTCACAGACTGAGAACACTGAAGCTTTCTTT.

This clone was counted between two and nine times. Here the CDR3 reads CATVLGSLSNSPLHF. The CDR3 DNA follows: TGTGCCACGGTCTTAGGCTCCCTTAGCAATTCACCCCTCCACTTT. The chain recombines TRBV2 with TRBJ1-6; D ambiguous. The CDR3 is 15 residues long. Trimming left V 10 bases short and J 7 bases short, with 20 bases between. Germline V gene lookup returns CDR1 SNHLY and CDR2 FYNNEI.

This clone was found once. The V call is TRBV18, the J call TRBJ1-2; D remains ambiguous. Germline CDR1 and CDR2: KGHSH and LQKENI. The CDR3 sequence is 13 residues long. V lost 5 bases and J lost 6, with 13 bases in between. In DNA, the CDR3 is TGTGCCAGCTCAACCGGAGCGGCTAATGGCTACACCTTC. Translating it yields CASSTGAANGYTF.